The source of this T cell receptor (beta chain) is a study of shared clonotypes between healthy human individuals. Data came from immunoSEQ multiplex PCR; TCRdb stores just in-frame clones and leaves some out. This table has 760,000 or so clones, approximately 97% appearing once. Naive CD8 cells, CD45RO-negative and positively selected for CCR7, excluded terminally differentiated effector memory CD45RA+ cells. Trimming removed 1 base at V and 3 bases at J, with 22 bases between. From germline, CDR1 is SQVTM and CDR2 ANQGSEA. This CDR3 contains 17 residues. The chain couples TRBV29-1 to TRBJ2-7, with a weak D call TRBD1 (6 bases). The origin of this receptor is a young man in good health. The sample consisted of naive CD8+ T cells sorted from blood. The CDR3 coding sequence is TGCAGCGTTGAAGCCTGGGGACAAGACCATACCGACTACGAGCAGTACTTC. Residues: CSVEAWGQDHTDYEQYF.